Below are 25 T cell receptor beta chains sequenced from a single sample in a study of T cells in Graves' hyperthyroidism and ophthalmopathy. RNA transcripts were the template for amplifying TCR beta CDR3 regions. TCR CDR3 underwent first-round RT-PCR with the HTBI primer set. TCRdb re-called the multiplex PCR reads with MiXCR, one entry per CDR3 protein. The sample consists of about 320,000 distinct CDR3 sequences, roughly 15% of them appearing once. The sequenced sample was blood. The origin of the receptors is a man aged 25 to 40 with Graves' hyperthyroidism.

The rearrangement uses TRBV19 and TRBJ2-3; 7 positions agree with TRBD2. Trimming took 5 bases from V and 0 from J; bases not matched to a gene: 8. Germline lookup yields CDR1 LNHDA and CDR2 SQIVND (reference sequence). The CDR3 has 16 amino acids. The CDR3 loop is CASSSPIGGSTDTQYF. As DNA, the CDR3 is TGTGCCAGTAGTTCCCCTATCGGGGGGAGCACAGATACGCAGTATTTT.

This clonotype was counted at least ten times. CDR3 bases: TGCAGTGCTAGGAAATCCGGGACTAGCCCTTACAATGAGCAGTTCTTC. Protein sequence: CSARKSGTSPYNEQFF. The chain has TRBV20-1 and TRBJ2-1; 9 bases line up with TRBD2. This CDR3 spans 16 amino acids. The junction had 10 bases not matched to a gene; V was cut back by 3 bases and J by 4 bases. The germline V gene encodes CDR1 DFQATT and CDR2 SNEGSKA (reference sequence).

The chain carries TRBV9 and TRBJ2-7; D gene unclear. Trimming removed 0 bases at V and 5 bases at J, with 12 bases between. The CDR3 runs to 14 residues. Germline CDR1 is SGDLS and CDR2 is YYNGEE. This chain's CDR3 is CASSVDGRRDEQYF. In nucleotides, the CDR3 is TGTGCCAGCAGCGTAGACGGTAGGAGAGACGAGCAGTACTTC.

This chain connects TRBV11-2 to TRBJ1-2, with 9 nucleotides matching TRBD1. V shed 5 bases and J 7 bases; nucleotides not matched to a gene: 5. Per germline, CDR1 SGHAT and CDR2 FQNNGV. CDR3 length equals 13 residues. Written as DNA, the CDR3 is TGTGCCAGCAGCCAGGGGACAGGGCTTGGCTACACCTTC. Protein sequence: CASSQGTGLGYTF.

This clonotype was found many times. V gene TRBV27 combines with J gene TRBJ1-5, with unresolved D. Germline loops: CDR1 MNHEY, CDR2 SMNVEV (reference sequence). The V end was cut by 5 bases, the J end by 5 bases, with 13 bases between. This CDR3 spans 14 amino acids. This chain's CDR3 is CASSNDGLDQPQHF. Written as DNA, the CDR3 is TGTGCCAGCAGTAACGATGGGTTAGATCAGCCCCAGCATTTT.

This clonotype was found once. The V and J genes are TRBV6-5 and TRBJ1-6; D is uncertain. Trimming removed 2 bases at V and 8 bases at J, with 10 bases between. Germline V lookup: CDR1 MNHEY, CDR2 SVGAGI. CDR3 length: 14 amino acids. The CDR3 region has the DNA TGTGCCAGCAGTTACGGGTGGCGAGATTCACCCCTCCACTTT. Translation gives CASSYGWRDSPLHF.

Ten or more counts support this clonotype. CDR3 coding DNA: TGCAGTGCTAGAGATTCAGGGGTAGGGCCCCAGCATTTT. This translates into CSARDSGVGPQHF. This chain uses TRBV20-1 with TRBJ1-5, with D perhaps TRBD1 (6 bases). Deletions cut 0 bases from V and 9 bases from J, with 12 bases between. The CDR3 sequence is 13 residues long. Germline CDR1 is DFQATT and CDR2 is SNEGSKA (reference sequence).

This clonotype has at least ten counts. The chain employs TRBV6-4 and TRBJ1-1, with D perhaps TRBD1 (5 bases). Germline lookup yields CDR1 MRHNA and CDR2 SNTAGT. Trimming left V 0 bases short and J 6 bases short, with 8 bases between. This CDR3 has 13 amino acids. The CDR3 DNA reads as TGTGCCAGCAGTGACTCGGGAGGGGCTGAAGCTTTCTTT. Amino acids: CASSDSGGAEAFF.

V usage is TRBV27 and J usage is TRBJ2-2, with 7 positions matching TRBD1. Germline V gene lookup returns CDR1 MNHEY and CDR2 SMNVEV (reference sequence). The CDR3 loop spans 15 amino acids. V was pared by 6 bases and J by 2 bases, with 6 bases of the junction left unmatched. CDR3 protein: CASRAGTANTGELFF. In nucleotides, the CDR3 is TGTGCCAGCAGGGCCGGGACAGCCAACACCGGGGAGCTGTTTTTT.

This clonotype was seen many times. The chain has TRBV6-1 and TRBJ2-1; 11 positions agree with TRBD2. Germline trimming cut 1 base from V and 11 bases from J; bases unmatched to any gene: 10. The CDR3 runs to 16 residues. Per germline, CDR1 MNHNS and CDR2 SASEGT. This CDR3 reads CASSEETSGKSVKQFF. As DNA, the CDR3 is TGTGCCAGCAGTGAAGAGACTAGCGGGAAATCTGTTAAGCAGTTCTTC.

This clonotype was seen repeatedly, ten times or more. The chain couples TRBV7-3 to TRBJ2-1; the match to TRBD2 covers 7 bases. V lost 6 bases, J lost 8 bases, and 16 bases stayed unmatched. The CDR3 sequence is 16 residues long. Germline-derived CDR1 and CDR2 are SGHTA and FQGTGA. This chain's CDR3 is CASSKTSAQGLDEQFF. CDR3 sequence (DNA): TGTGCCAGCAGTAAAACTAGCGCCCAAGGGTTAGATGAGCAGTTCTTC.

The chain uses TRBV6-1 and TRBJ2-1; D gene ambiguous. From germline, CDR1 is MNHNS and CDR2 SASEGT. V gave up 8 bases and J gave up 5 bases, with 13 bases separating them. This CDR3 is 13 amino acids long. DNA for the CDR3: TGTGCCAGCTGCAATCCGCGTGACAATGAGCAGTTCTTC. It translates to CASCNPRDNEQFF.

This clonotype was found many times. This chain connects TRBV6-1 to TRBJ2-2, with TRBD2 matching over 8 bases. This CDR3 region has 14 residues. Germline assignment: CDR1 MNHNS and CDR2 SASEGT. V shed 7 bases and J 0 bases; nucleotides not matched to a gene: 1. The DNA of the CDR3 is TGTGCCAGCACGGGGGGGACGAACACCGGGGAGCTGTTTTTT. Amino acid sequence: CASTGGTNTGELFF.

The gene calls are TRBV20-1 and TRBJ1-1, with D possibly being TRBD1 (5 bases). V shed 0 bases and J shed 7 bases, with 12 bases lying between them. In germline, CDR1 is DFQATT, CDR2 SNEGSKA (reference sequence). This CDR3 has 13 residues. The CDR3 protein is CSARDSREDEAFF. CDR3 nucleotide sequence: TGCAGTGCTAGAGACTCCAGGGAGGATGAAGCTTTCTTT.

The V gene is TRBV29-1, the J gene TRBJ2-3; D remains ambiguous. Trimming took off 6 bases at V and 6 bases at J, with 16 bases between the two ends. CDR3 size: 13 residues. The V gene's germline CDR1 is SQVTM and CDR2 ANQGSEA. CDR3 residues: CSVMPYISDTQYF. The CDR3 region has the DNA TGCAGCGTCATGCCCTATATCTCTGATACGCAGTATTTT.

As DNA, the CDR3 is TGTGCCAGCAGGACGGGACTAGCGGGGGCGTTCACAGATACGCAGTATTTT. This translates into CASRTGLAGAFTDTQYF. The genes are TRBV6-1 and TRBJ2-3; TRBD2 matches 14 bases. The germline V gene has CDR1 MNHNS and CDR2 SASEGT. The CDR3 spans 17 residues. The V and J ends lost 6 bases and 2 bases, in that order; junction bases with no gene match: 7.

V and J are TRBV5-1 and TRBJ1-2, with TRBD1 identical over 8 bases. V shed 3 bases and J 6 bases; nucleotides not matched to a gene: 10. The germline V gene encodes CDR1 SGHRS and CDR2 YFSETQ. The CDR3 loop spans 15 amino acids. CDR3 amino acids: CASSSDRALLDGYTF. The CDR3 bases are TGCGCCAGCAGCTCGGACAGGGCCCTCCTTGATGGCTACACCTTC.

This clonotype has just a few counts. The chain joins TRBV6-1 to TRBJ2-2, with D uncertain. This CDR3 has 13 residues. V was cut by 5 bases and J by 5 bases, with 9 bases left in between. The germline V gene has CDR1 MNHNS and CDR2 SASEGT. The CDR3 is CASSRWGTGELFF. For the CDR3, the DNA is TGTGCCAGCAGTCGTTGGGGAACCGGGGAGCTGTTTTTT.

This clonotype was detected a few times. The chain couples TRBV2 to TRBJ2-7; perhaps TRBD1 as D (5 bases). Germline V gives CDR1 SNHLY, CDR2 FYNNEI. V was clipped by 6 bases and J by 3 bases, with 21 bases between them. The CDR3 has 16 amino acids. CDR3 nucleotide sequence: TGTGCCAGCAGGGGATTAGACAGTCCCGTAAACTACGAGCAGTACTTC. It encodes CASRGLDSPVNYEQYF.

This clonotype was counted only a few times. V is TRBV5-1 and J is TRBJ2-1, with 12 nucleotides matching TRBD2. With 1 base clipped from V and 9 bases from J, the junction kept 14 bases outside the gene matches. CDR1 and CDR2 from the germline V gene are SGHRS and YFSETQ. The CDR3 covers 18 residues. The CDR3 nucleotides read TGCGCCAGCAGCTTGCTAGCGGGAGGGCCGGCGTTTCGTAGTGAGCAGTTCTTC. This sequence encodes CASSLLAGGPAFRSEQFF.

This clonotype has just one count. This rearrangement joins TRBV30 to TRBJ1-2, with 10 bases identical to TRBD1. The CDR3 sequence is 15 residues long. Per germline, CDR1 GTSNPN and CDR2 SVGIG (reference sequence). Trimming at V came to 3 bases and at J to 2 bases, leaving 6 bases not matched to a gene. The CDR3 coding sequence is TGTGCCTGGAGGGCCCCGGGACAGGGGAACTATGGCTACACCTTC. Residues: CAWRAPGQGNYGYTF.

This clonotype was observed a few times. The chain joins TRBV19 to TRBJ2-3; D remains ambiguous. Germline V CDR1 and CDR2: LNHDA, SQIVND (reference sequence). Trimming shortened V by 10 bases and J by 2 bases, and 19 bases separated the two germline ends. The CDR3 contains 15 residues. CDR3 protein: CATNSSPRLTDTQYF. The DNA for the CDR3 is TGTGCCACTAACAGTTCTCCTAGGCTCACAGATACGCAGTATTTT.

The chain carries TRBV5-1 and TRBJ2-2; TRBD1 or TRBD2 may be the D gene (5 bases each). Germline loops: CDR1 SGHRS, CDR2 YFSETQ. V dropped 6 bases and J dropped 1 base, with 16 bases sitting between them. This CDR3 comprises 16 residues. This CDR3 is CASTHSGTLNTGELFF. CDR3 in DNA: TGCGCCAGCACCCATTCCGGGACCCTGAACACCGGGGAGCTGTTTTTT.

The table lists this clonotype with many counts. The chain uses TRBV20-1 and TRBJ2-7; maybe TRBD2 (6 bases). The CDR3 is made up of 12 amino acids. Germline V gene sequence: CDR1 DFQATT, CDR2 SNEGSKA (reference sequence). Deletions cut 5 bases from V and 5 bases from J, with 13 bases between. The CDR3 bases are TGCAGTGCTCGTTCTAGCGTCGACGAGCAGTACTTC. It codes for CSARSSVDEQYF.

This clonotype was counted ten times or more. The chain is built from TRBV28 and TRBJ2-1; the D gene could be TRBD1 or TRBD2 (5 bases each). Trimming took 10 bases from V and 8 from J, leaving 15 bases between them. Germline CDR1 is MDHEN and CDR2 is SYDVKM. The CDR3 sequence is 12 residues long. CDR3 nucleotide sequence: TGTGCCACAAAAGAACGGGGCGATGAGCAGTTCTTC. This sequence encodes CATKERGDEQFF.